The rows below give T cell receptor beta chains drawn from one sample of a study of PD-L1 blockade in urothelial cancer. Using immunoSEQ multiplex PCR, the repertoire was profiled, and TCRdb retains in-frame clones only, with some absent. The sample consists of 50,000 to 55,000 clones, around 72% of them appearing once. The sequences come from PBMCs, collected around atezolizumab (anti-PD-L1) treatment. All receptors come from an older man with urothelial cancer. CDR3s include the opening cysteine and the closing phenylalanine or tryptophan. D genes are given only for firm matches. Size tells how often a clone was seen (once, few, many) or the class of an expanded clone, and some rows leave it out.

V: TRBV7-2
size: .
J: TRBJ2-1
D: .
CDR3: CASSQTRLNEQFF
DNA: TGTGCCAGCAGCCAGACTAGGCTCAATGAGCAGTTCTTC

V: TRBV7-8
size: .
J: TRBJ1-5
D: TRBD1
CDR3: CASSLVGTVNQPQHF
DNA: TGTGCCAGCAGCTTAGTTGGGACAGTCAATCAGCCCCAGCATTTT

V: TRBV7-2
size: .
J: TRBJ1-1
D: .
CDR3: CASRPRQDRNTEAFF
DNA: TGTGCCAGCAGGCCTCGACAGGATCGGAACACTGAAGCTTTCTTT

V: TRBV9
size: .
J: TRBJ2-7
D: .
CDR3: CASSVEGQENYEQYF
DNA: TGTGCCAGCAGCGTAGAGGGGCAGGAGAACTACGAGCAGTACTTC

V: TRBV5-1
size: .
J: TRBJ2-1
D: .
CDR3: CASSLETSGINEQFF
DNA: TGCGCCAGCAGCTTGGAGACTTCCGGCATCAATGAGCAGTTCTTC

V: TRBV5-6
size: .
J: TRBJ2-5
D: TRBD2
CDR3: CASSLREGWGETQYF
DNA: TGTGCCAGCAGCTTGCGGGAGGGCTGGGGGGAGACCCAGTACTTC

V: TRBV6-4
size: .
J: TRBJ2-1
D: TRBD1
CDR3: CASSDGTGGNEQFF
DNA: TGTGCCAGCAGTGACGGGACAGGGGGCAATGAGCAGTTCTTC

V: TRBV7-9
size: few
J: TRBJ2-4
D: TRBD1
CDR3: CASSLAIGTANIQYF
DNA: TGTGCCAGCAGCTTAGCGATAGGGACAGCAAACATTCAGTACTTC

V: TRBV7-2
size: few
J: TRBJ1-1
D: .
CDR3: CASSLVPGSTEAFF
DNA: TGTGCCAGCAGCTTAGTGCCGGGATCCACTGAAGCTTTCTTT

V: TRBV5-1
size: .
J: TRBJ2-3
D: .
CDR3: CASSSRPVSVWSPDTQYF
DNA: TGCGCCAGCAGCTCCCGTCCGGTTAGCGTGTGGTCGCCAGATACGCAGTATTTT

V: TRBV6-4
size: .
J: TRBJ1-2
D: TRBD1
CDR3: CASSEGQGYVNGYTF
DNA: TGTGCCAGCAGCGAGGGACAGGGATACGTTAATGGCTACACCTTC